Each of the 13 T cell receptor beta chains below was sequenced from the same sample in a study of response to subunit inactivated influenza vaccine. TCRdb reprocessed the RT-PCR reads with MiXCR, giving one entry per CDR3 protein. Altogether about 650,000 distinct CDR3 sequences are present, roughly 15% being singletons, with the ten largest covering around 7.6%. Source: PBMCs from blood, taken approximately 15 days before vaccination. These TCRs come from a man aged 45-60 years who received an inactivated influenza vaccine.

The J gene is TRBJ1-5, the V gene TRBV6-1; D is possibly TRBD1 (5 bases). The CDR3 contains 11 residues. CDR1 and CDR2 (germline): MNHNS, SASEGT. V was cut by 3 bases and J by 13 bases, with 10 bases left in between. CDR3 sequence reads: CASSDSGRQHF. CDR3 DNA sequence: TGTGCCAGCAGTGATTCGGGACGGCAGCATTTT.

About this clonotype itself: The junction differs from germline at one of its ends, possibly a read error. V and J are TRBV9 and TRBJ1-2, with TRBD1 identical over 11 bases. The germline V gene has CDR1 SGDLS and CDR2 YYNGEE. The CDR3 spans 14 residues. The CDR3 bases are TGTGACAGCAGCCTCCGGGACAGGGGGGGAGGCTACACCTTC. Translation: CDSSLRDRGGGYTF.

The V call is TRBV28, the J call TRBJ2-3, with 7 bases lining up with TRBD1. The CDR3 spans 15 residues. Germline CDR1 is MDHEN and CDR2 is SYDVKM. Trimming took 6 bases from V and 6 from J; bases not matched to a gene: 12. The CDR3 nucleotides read TGTGCCAGCAGCCAAGGGACAGTCCAAGGGGATACGCAGTATTTT. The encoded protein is CASSQGTVQGDTQYF.

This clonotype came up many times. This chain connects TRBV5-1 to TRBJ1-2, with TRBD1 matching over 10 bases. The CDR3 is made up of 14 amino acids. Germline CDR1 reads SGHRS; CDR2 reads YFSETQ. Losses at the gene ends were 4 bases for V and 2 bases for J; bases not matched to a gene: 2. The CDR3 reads CASSPDRGNYGYTF. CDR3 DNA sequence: TGCGCCAGCAGCCCGGACAGGGGGAACTATGGCTACACCTTC.

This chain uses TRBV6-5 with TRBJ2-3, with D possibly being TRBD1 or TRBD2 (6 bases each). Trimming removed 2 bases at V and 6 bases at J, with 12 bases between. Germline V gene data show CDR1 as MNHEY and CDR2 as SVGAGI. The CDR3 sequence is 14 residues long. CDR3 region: CASSYVGGHDTQYF. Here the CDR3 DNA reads TGTGCCAGCAGTTACGTTGGGGGGCACGATACGCAGTATTTT.

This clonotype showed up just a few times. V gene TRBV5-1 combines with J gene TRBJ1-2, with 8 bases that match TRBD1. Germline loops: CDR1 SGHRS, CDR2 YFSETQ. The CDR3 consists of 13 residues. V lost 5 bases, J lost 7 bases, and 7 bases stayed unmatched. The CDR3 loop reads CASSLNDRGGYTF. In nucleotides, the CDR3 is TGCGCCAGCAGTCTGAACGACAGGGGTGGCTACACCTTC.

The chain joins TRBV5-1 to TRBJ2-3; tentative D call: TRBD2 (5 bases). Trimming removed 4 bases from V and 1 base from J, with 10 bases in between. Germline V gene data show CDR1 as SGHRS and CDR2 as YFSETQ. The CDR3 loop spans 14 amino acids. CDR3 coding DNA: TGCGCCAGCAGCGCCGGACTCGGCACAGATACGCAGTATTTT. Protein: CASSAGLGTDTQYF.

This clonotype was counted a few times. CDR3: CASSPGPTNEKLFF. CDR3 nucleotides: TGCGCCAGCAGCCCCGGCCCAACTAATGAAAAACTGTTTTTT. The chain couples TRBV4-1 to TRBJ1-4; no firm D call. Trimming left V 4 bases short and J 0 bases short, with 6 bases between. Germline CDR1 is MGHRA and CDR2 is YSYEKL. This CDR3 has 14 residues.

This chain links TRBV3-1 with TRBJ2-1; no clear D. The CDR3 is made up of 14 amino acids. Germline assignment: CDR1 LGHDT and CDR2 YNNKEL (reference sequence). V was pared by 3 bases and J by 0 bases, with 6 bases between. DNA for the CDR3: TGTGCCAGCAGCCACCGCAGCTCCTACAATGAGCAGTTCTTC. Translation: CASSHRSSYNEQFF.

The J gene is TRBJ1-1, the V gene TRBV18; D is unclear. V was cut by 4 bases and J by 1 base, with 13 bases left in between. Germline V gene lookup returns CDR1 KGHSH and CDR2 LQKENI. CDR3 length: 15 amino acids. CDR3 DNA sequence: TGTGCCAGCTCACAACCGAGGGCGGGGAACACTGAAGCTTTCTTT. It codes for CASSQPRAGNTEAFF.

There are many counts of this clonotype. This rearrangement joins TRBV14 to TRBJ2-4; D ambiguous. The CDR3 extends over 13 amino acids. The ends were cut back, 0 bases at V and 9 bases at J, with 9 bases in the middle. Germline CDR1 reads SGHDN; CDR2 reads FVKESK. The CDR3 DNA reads TGTGCCAGCAGCCAAGACTTGGTAGCCATTCAGTACTTC. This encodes CASSQDLVAIQYF.

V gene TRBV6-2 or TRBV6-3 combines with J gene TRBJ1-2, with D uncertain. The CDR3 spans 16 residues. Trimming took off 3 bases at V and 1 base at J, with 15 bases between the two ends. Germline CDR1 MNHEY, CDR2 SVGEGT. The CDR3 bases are TGTGCCAGCAGTTATGTGGGATCTAAGGTTAACTATGGCTACACCTTC. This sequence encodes CASSYVGSKVNYGYTF.

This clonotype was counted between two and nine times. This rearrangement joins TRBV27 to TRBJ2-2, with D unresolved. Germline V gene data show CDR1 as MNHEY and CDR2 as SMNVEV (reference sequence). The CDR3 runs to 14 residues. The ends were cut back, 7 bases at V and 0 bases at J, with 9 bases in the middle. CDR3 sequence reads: CASIRSSNTGELFF. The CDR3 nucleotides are TGTGCCAGCATTCGGTCTTCGAACACCGGGGAGCTGTTTTTT.